The table lists the clone carrying this T cell receptor beta chain with a count of one. Antigen unknown. The sample is drawn from a study of OX40 agonist ivuxolimab in advanced cancers. Across the study: Patients received ivuxolimab, an agonistic anti-OX40 (CD134) antibody.

Libraries were prepared by immunoSEQ multiplex PCR; TCRdb keeps only in-frame clonotypes and omits some of them. The table includes roughly 99,000 clones, roughly 90% detected once. Overall study results and limits: In the 0.1 to 3.0 mg/kg range, CD4+ and CD8+ blood T cells had expanded clonally by week 6. On average, CD8+ T cells had more expanded clones than CD4+.

Trimming shortened V by 5 bases and J by 4 bases, and 14 bases separated the two germline ends. This CDR3 is 14 amino acids long. Germline lookup yields CDR1 MNHEY and CDR2 SVGAGI. Prior autoimmune disease or systemic immunosuppression barred patients. The chain links TRBV6-5 to TRBJ1-1, with a tentative D call TRBD1 (5 bases). Material: CD4+ or CD8+ T cells sorted from blood, obtained in a trial of the OX40 agonist ivuxolimab. This sequence was found in an adult with an advanced solid tumor such as melanoma, head and neck, liver or kidney cancer. CDR3 amino acids: CASSSRGRGTEAFF. In nucleotides, the CDR3 is TGTGCCAGCAGTAGTAGGGGACGAGGCACTGAAGCTTTCTTT.